This TCR beta chain was sequenced for a study of blood T cell repertoires in COVID-19 (dated by TCRdb to 2020 to 2021). General notes on the study: Samples from collaborators originated in the United States, Italy and Spain and spanned both the acute and convalescent phases of COVID-19. The prospective study material was composed of cDNA or gDNA derived from T cells, B-cell-depleted T cells, or PBMCs. Subjects who had been exposed to COVID-19, were actively infected with it, or had recovered from it provided the deeply sampled blood TCRbeta repertoires that made up the dataset. The repertoires were released in a freely available public database meant as a resource for research on the immune response to SARS-CoV-2. The samples were drawn from the first 160 participants of the ongoing ImmuneRACE study and from some 1,300 subjects provided by 6 global collaborators. A de-identified subject ID, COVID-19 status, age in years and sex were almost always included in the sample metadata. Where HLA class I and class II types were available, the types were taken from metadata supplied by the sample provider, not from assay-based typing. On the study overall, not on this receptor specifically: Clinical and demographic metadata were provided uncurated, with the amount varying by source and participant.

On this clone: The clone's antigen remains unknown. Base qualities are not at hand, and no much larger clone is one base apart.

TCRbeta CDR3 regions were amplified from genomic DNA using the immunoSEQ Assay, a bias-controlled multiplex PCR. The original pipeline was this. Nucleated cell counts per sample were estimated from amplification of reference gene primers within the assay. To quantify the absolute abundance of each unique TCRbeta CDR3 rearrangement, sequence reads were collapsed and filtered. For each sample, productive Simpson clonality was calculated as the square root of Simpson's diversity index over productive rearrangements. TCRdb provides this immuneACCESS table in a form limited to in-frame rearrangements. Some clones are lacking; in checked studies, under half of them reflect an unresolved V gene, and why the rest are absent is not known. Clonal size and the V and J genes are those of that table, whereas D and trimming came from the DNA. The sample records about 28,000 clones, roughly 89% of which are singletons. Of the sample, around half is held by the ten largest clones.

CDR1 and CDR2 are drawn from the germline V gene (reference sequence): MNHEY, SMNVEV. The CDR3, from cysteine to phenylalanine, totals 15 residues. Only CDR3 DNA is held: 45 bases, read in frame from base 1. V loses 0 bases, J loses 9 bases, and the germline ends lie 18 bases apart. Whole blood was collected in K2EDTA tubes by collaborating institutions according to the institutions' own protocols. For TCRbeta analysis, collaborators shipped samples in one of three forms: frozen whole blood, isolated PBMCs, or DNA extracted from either of those sample types. The TCR comes from a human donor with acute or convalescent COVID-19. The donor label of this sample is uncertain. The sequenced material came from peripheral blood. In this chain, TRBV27 is recombined with TRBJ2-7; a weak D assignment points to TRBD1 (5 bases agree). CDR3 reads: CASSLSALRGIVQYF. The nucleotide sequence reads as follows: TGTGCCAGCAGTTTATCCGCGCTAAGGGGAATTGTGCAGTACTTC.